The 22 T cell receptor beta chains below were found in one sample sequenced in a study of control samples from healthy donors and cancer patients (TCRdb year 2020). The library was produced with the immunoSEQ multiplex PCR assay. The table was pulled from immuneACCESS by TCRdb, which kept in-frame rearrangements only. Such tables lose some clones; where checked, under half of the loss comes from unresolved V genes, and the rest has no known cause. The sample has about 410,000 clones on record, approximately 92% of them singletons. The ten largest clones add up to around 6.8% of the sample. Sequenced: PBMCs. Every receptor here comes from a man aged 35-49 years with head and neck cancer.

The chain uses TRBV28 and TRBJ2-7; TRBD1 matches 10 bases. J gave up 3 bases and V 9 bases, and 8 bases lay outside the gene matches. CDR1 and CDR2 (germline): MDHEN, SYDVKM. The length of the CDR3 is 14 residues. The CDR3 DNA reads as TGTGCCAGTCGACCGGGACAGGGGTTCTACGAGCAGTACTTC. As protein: CASRPGQGFYEQYF.

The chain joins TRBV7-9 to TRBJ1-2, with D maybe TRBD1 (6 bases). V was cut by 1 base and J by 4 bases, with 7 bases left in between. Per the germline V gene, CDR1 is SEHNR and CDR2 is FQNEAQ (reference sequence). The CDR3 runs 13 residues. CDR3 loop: CASSLVGGYGYTF. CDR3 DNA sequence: TGTGCCAGCAGCTTAGTAGGGGGCTATGGCTACACCTTC.

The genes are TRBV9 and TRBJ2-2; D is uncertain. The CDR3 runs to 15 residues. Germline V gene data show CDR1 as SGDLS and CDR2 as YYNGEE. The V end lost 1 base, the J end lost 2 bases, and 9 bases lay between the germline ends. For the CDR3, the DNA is TGTGCCAGCAGCGTAAGCGCAGGTAACACCGGGGAGCTGTTTTTT. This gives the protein CASSVSAGNTGELFF.

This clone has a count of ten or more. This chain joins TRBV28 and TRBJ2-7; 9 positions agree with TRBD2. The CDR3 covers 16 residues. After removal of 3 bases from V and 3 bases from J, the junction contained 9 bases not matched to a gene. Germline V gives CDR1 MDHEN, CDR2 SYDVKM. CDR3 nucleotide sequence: TGTGCCAGCAGTTTTTGGCTAGCGGGGCTCAACTACGAGCAGTACTTC. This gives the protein CASSFWLAGLNYEQYF. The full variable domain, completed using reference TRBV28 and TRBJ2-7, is DVKVTQSSRYLVKRTGEKVFLECVQDMDHENMFWYRQDPGLGLRLIYFSYDVKMKEKGDIPEGYSVSREKKERFSLILESASTNQTSMYLCASSFWLAGLNYEQYFGPGTRLTVT.

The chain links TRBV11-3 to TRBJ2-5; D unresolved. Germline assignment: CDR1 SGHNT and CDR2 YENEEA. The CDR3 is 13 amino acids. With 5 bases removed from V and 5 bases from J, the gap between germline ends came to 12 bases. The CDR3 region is CASSLLVGETQYF. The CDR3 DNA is TGTGCCAGCAGCCTCCTAGTAGGGGAGACCCAGTACTTC.

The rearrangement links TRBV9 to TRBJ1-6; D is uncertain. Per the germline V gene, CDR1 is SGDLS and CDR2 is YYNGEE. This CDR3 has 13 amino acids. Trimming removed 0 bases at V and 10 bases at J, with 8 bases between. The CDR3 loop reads CASSVGQISPLHF. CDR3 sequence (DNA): TGTGCCAGCAGCGTAGGCCAGATATCACCCCTCCACTTT.

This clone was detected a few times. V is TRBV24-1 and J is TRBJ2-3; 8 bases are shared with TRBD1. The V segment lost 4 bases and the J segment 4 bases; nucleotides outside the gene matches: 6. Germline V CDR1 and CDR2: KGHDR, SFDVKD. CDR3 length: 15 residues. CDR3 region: CATSDDRGGSDTQYF. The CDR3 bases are TGTGCCACCAGTGACGACAGGGGTGGTTCAGATACGCAGTATTTT.

DNA of the CDR3: TGCGCCAGCAGCATTACCGGGAGAGAGGGCTACACCTTC. Residues: CASSITGREGYTF. The rearrangement uses TRBV5-1 and TRBJ1-2; D is unresolved. The CDR3 has 13 residues. The ends were cut back, 4 bases at V and 8 bases at J, with 15 bases in the middle. The germline V gene has CDR1 SGHRS and CDR2 YFSETQ.

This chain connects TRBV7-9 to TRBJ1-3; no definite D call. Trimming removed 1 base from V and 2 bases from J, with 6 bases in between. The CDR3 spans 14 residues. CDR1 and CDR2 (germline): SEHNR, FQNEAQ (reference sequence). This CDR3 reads CASSLGVTGNTIYF. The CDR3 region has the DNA TGTGCCAGCAGCTTAGGGGTGACTGGAAACACCATATATTTT.

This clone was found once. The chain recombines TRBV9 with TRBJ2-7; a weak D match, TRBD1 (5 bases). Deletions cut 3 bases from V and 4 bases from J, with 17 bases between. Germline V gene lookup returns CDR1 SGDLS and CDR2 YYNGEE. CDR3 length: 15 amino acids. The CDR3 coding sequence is TGTGCCAGCAGCGCCAGGGAAGGAACGCGGTACGAGCAGTACTTC. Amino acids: CASSAREGTRYEQYF.

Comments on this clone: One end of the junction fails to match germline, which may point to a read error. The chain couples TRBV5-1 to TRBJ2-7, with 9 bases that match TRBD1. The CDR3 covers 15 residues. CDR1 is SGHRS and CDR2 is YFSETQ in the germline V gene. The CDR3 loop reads CASSWGGQGSDEQYF. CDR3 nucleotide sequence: TGCGCCAGCAGCTGGGGGGGACAGGGCTCCGACGAGCAGTACTTC.

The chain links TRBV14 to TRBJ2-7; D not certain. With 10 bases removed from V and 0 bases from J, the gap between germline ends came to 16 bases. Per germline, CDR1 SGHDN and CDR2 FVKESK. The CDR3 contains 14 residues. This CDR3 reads CATQPMPSSYEQYF. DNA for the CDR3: TGTGCCACTCAACCCATGCCAAGCTCCTACGAGCAGTACTTC.

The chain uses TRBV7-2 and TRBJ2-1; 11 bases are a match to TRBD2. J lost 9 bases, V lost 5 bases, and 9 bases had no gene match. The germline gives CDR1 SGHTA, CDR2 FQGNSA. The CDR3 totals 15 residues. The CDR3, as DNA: TGTGCCAGCAGCCAGCTAGCGGGGGGTGTGACTGAGCAGTTCTTC. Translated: CASSQLAGGVTEQFF.

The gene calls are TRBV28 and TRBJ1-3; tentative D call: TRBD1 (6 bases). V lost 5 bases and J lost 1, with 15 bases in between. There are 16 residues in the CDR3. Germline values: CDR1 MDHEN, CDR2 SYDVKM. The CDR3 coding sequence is TGTGCCAGCAGTCAGACAGGTTACAGGTCTGGAAACACCATATATTTT. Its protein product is CASSQTGYRSGNTIYF.

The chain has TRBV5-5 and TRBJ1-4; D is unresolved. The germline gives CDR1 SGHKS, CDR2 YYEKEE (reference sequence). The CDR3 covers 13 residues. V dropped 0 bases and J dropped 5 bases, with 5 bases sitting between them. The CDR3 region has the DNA TGTGCCAGCAGCTTGGGACCAAATGAAAAACTGTTTTTT. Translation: CASSLGPNEKLFF.

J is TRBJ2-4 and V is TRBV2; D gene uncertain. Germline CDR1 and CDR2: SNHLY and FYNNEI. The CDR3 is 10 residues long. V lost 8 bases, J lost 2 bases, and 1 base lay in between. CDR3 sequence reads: CASSKNIQYF. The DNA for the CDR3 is TGTGCCAGCTCCAAAAACATTCAGTACTTC.

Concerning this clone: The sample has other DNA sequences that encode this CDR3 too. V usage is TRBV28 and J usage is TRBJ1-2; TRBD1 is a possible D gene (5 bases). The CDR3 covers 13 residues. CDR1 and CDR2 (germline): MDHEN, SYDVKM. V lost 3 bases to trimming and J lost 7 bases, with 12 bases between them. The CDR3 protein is CASSLIRGSGYTF. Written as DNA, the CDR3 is TGTGCCAGCAGTTTGATTAGGGGAAGTGGCTACACCTTC.

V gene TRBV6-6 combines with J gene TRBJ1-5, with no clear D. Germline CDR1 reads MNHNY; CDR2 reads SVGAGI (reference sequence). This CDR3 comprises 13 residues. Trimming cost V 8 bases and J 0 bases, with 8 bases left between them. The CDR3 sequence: CASGTDSNQPQHF. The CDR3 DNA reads TGTGCCAGCGGCACAGATAGCAATCAGCCCCAGCATTTT.

DNA of the CDR3: TGTGCCAGCAGCCCCATAGCGGGAGGGACCTACAATGAGCAGTTCTTC. Amino acids: CASSPIAGGTYNEQFF. The chain is built from TRBV7-3 and TRBJ2-1, with 11 bases fitting TRBD2. With V trimmed by 5 bases and J by 2 bases, 5 bases remained unmatched. CDR1 and CDR2 from the germline V gene are SGHTA and FQGTGA. The CDR3 is made up of 16 amino acids.

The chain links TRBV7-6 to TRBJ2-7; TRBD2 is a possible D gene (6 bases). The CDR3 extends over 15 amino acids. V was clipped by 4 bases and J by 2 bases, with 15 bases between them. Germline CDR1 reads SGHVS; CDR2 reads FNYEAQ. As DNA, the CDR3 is TGTGCCAGCAGCTCACCCCCCTGGGGGGCCTACGAGCAGTACTTC. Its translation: CASSSPPWGAYEQYF. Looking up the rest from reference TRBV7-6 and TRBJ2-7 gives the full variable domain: GAGVSQSPRYKVTKRGQDVALRCDPISGHVSLYWYRQALGQGPEFLTYFNYEAQQDKSGLPNDRFSAERPEGSISTLTIQRTEQRDSAMYRCASSSPPWGAYEQYFGPGTRLTVT.

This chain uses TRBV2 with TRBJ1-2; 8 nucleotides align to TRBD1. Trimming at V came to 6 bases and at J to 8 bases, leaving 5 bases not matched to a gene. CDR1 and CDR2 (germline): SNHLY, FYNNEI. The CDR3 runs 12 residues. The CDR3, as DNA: TGTGCCAGCAGCCCAGGGGGCGAGGGCTACACCTTC. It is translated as CASSPGGEGYTF. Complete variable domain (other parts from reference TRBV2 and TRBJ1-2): EPEVTQTPSHQVTQMGQEVILRCVPISNHLYFYWYRQILGQKVEFLVSFYNNEISEKSEIFDDQFSVERPDGSNFTLKIRSTKLEDSAMYFCASSPGGEGYTFGSGTRLTVV.

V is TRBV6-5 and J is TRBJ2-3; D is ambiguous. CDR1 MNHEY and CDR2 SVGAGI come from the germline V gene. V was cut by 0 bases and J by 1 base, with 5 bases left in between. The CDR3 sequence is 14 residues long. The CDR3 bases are TGTGCCAGCAGTTACTCTGGGGGCACAGATACGCAGTATTTT. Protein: CASSYSGGTDTQYF.